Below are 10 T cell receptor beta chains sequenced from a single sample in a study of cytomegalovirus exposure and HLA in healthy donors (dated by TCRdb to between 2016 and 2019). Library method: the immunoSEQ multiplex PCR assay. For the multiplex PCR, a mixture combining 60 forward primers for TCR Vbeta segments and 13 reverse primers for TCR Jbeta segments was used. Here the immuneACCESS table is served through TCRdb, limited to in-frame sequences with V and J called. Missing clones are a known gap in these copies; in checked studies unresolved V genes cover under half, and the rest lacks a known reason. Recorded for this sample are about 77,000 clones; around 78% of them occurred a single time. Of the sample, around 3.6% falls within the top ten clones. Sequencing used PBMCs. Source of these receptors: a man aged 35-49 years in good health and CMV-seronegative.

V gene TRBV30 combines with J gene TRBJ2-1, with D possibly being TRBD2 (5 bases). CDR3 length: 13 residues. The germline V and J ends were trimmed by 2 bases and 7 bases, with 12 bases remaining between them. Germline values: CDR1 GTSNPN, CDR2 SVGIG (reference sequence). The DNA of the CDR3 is TGTGCCTGGAGTACCTCCGGAGGAAATGAGCAGTTCTTC. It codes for CAWSTSGGNEQFF.

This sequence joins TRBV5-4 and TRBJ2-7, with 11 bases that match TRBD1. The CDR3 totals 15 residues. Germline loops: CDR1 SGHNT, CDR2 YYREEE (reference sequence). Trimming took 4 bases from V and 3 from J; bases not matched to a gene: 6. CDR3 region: CASSPYGTGGYEQYF. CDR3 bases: TGTGCCAGCAGCCCTTACGGGACAGGGGGCTACGAGCAGTACTTC.

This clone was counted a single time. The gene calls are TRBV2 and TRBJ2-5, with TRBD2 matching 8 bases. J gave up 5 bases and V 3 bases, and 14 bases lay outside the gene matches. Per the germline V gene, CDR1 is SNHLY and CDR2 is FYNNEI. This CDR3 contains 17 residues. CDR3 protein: CASSDMGLSGGPETQYF. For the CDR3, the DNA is TGTGCCAGCAGTGATATGGGGCTATCGGGGGGGCCGGAGACCCAGTACTTC.

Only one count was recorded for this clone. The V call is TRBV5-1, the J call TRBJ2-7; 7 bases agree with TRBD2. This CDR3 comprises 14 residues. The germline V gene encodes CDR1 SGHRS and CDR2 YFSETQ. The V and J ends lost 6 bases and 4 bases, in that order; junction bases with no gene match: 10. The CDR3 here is CASTVSGDSYEQYF. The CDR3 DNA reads TGCGCCAGCACGGTAAGCGGGGATTCTTACGAGCAGTACTTC.

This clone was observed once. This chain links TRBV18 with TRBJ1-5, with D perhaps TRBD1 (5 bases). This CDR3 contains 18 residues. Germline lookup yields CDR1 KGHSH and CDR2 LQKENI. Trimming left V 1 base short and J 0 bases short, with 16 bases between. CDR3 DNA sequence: TGTGCCAGCTCACCACGAGGCCAGGGAGGGGATAGCAATCAGCCCCAGCATTTT. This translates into CASSPRGQGGDSNQPQHF.

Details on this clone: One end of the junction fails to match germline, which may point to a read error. The CDR3 DNA sequence: TGTGCCAGCAGCCAAGACCGGGACACCGAAGCTTTCTTT. This sequence encodes CASSQDRDTEAFF. The gene calls are TRBV5-5 and TRBJ1-1; D is perhaps TRBD1 (6 bases). Germline V gene data show CDR1 as SGHKS and CDR2 as YYEKEE (reference sequence). CDR3 size: 13 residues.

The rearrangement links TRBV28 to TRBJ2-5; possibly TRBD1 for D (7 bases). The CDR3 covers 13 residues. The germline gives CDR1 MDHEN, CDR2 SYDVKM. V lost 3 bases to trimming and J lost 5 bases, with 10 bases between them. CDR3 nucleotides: TGTGCCAGCAGTTTGTCAGGGGGGGAGACCCAGTACTTC. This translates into CASSLSGGETQYF. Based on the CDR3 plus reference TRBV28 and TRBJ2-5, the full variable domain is DVKVTQSSRYLVKRTGEKVFLECVQDMDHENMFWYRQDPGLGLRLIYFSYDVKMKEKGDIPEGYSVSREKKERFSLILESASTNQTSMYLCASSLSGGETQYFGPGTRLLVL.

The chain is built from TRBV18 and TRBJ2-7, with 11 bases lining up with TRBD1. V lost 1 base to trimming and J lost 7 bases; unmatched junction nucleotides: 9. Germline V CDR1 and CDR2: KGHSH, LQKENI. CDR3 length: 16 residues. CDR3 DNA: TGTGCCAGCTCACCACTTAGGACAGGGGGCGAAGGGGAGCAGTACTTC. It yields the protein CASSPLRTGGEGEQYF.

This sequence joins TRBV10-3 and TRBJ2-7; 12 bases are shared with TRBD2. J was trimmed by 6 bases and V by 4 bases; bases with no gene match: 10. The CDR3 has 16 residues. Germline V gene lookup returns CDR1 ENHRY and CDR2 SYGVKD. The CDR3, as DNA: TGTGCCATCAGTGGAACCCTAGCGGGGGGGCGGGTCGAGCAGTACTTC. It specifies CAISGTLAGGRVEQYF.

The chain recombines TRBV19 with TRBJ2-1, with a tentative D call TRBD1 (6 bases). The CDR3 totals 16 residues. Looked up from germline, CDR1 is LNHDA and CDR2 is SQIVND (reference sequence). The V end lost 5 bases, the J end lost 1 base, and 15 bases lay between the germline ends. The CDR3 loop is CASSPIDRWSYNEQFF. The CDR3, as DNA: TGTGCCAGTAGTCCAATCGACAGGTGGTCCTACAATGAGCAGTTCTTC.